This T cell receptor beta chain was profiled in a study of blood T cell repertoires in COVID-19. The authors' processing: From reference gene primer amplification, estimates of nucleated cell counts were derived. The assay was immunoSEQ multiplex PCR, and TCRdb's table has in-frame clones only and misses some. V, J and clone size are those of that table, while D and trimming were read from the DNA. Here the sample spans 140,000 to 150,000 clones, about four fifths being singletons. This clone was observed a few times. CDR3 length: 15 residues. Germline loops: CDR1 SGHNT, CDR2 YYREEE (reference sequence). Trimming at V came to 4 bases and at J to 9 bases, leaving 9 bases not matched to a gene.

This TCR came from a human donor in a cohort sampled during active COVID-19. Sample: peripheral blood. This chain connects TRBV5-4 to TRBJ2-7; TRBD2 matches 14 bases. The CDR3 DNA is TGTGCCAGCAGCCCGGGGACTAGCGGGAGAGTCGGGCAGTACTTC. Encoded protein: CASSPGTSGRVGQYF.